The rows below give T cell receptor beta chains drawn from one sample of a study of T-cell reconstitution after alpha-beta-depleted transplantation in children. A single record per CDR3 protein comes from TCRdb applying MiXCR to the PCR reads. The data contain hundreds of thousands of distinct CDR3 sequences, around 12% of them singletons. This material consisted of PBMCs, taken before TCRalphabeta/CD19-depleted stem cell transplant. The receptor set was obtained from a girl under 10 years old with congenital amegakaryocytic thrombocytopenia, due to receive a stem cell transplant. CDR3s include the opening cysteine and the closing phenylalanine or tryptophan. D genes are given only for firm matches. Part of the rows lack a size; the others show once, few, many or a class for expanded clones.

few	TRBV20-1	TRBJ2-1	TRBD2	15	CSASAPRGRGNEQFF	TGCAGTGCTAGTGCCCCTCGCGGGAGGGGGAATGAGCAGTTCTTC
many	TRBV15	TRBJ2-3	.	12	CATSRGTDTQYF	TGTGCCACCAGCAGAGGGACAGATACGCAGTATTTT
few	TRBV18	TRBJ2-2	.	14	CASSPPNAGGELFF	TGTGCCAGCTCACCACCGAATGCGGGCGGGGAGCTGTTTTTT
once	TRBV7-9	TRBJ2-7	.	13	CASSFAPPYEQYF	TGTGCCAGCAGCTTCGCACCGCCCTACGAGCAGTACTTC
.	TRBV12-3/TRBV12-4	TRBJ2-7	TRBD2	14	CASSPKREGDEQYF	TGTGCCAGCAGTCCTAAGCGGGAGGGTGACGAGCAGTACTTC
many	TRBV5-5	TRBJ2-2	.	8	CASRKLFF	TGTGCCAGCAGAAAGCTGTTTTTT
many	TRBV29-1	TRBJ2-5	TRBD2	11	CSLAAEETQYF	TGCAGCCTAGCGGCGGAAGAGACCCAGTACTTC
many	TRBV20-1	TRBJ2-1	TRBD2	16	CSARDRRLAAFNEQFF	TGCAGTGCTAGAGATAGGCGGCTAGCGGCTTTCAATGAGCAGTTCTTC
.	TRBV30	TRBJ1-4	.	12	CAWRMPPGSMFF	TGTGCCTGGAGGATGCCGCCGGGTTCAATGTTTTTT
few	TRBV7-9	TRBJ2-5	.	14	CASSPRGLQETQYF	TGTGCCAGCAGCCCAAGGGGACTTCAAGAGACCCAGTACTTC
.	TRBV5-1	TRBJ2-1	.	14	CASSPLTGRGSGFF	TGCGCCAGCAGCCCTCTGACAGGAAGGGGCTCGGGGTTCTTC
many	TRBV20-1	TRBJ2-7	.	11	CSALRGYEQYF	TGCAGTGCCCTCAGGGGCTACGAGCAGTACTTC
.	TRBV10-3	TRBJ2-1	TRBD2	17	CAISGDSAGDSYNEQFF	TGTGCCATCAGTGGGGACTCGGCGGGGGACTCCTACAATGAGCAGTTCTTC
few	TRBV7-9	TRBJ2-7	.	13	CASSLQGRYEQYF	TGTGCCAGCAGCTTACAAGGTAGATACGAGCAGTACTTC
.	TRBV2	TRBJ2-1	TRBD1	11	CASRATGSRFF	TGTGCCAGCAGAGCGACAGGGAGTCGGTTCTTC
.	TRBV27	TRBJ2-5	.	16	CASRTYRGGLQETQYF	TGTGCCAGCCGAACGTACAGAGGAGGATTACAAGAGACCCAGTACTTC
many	TRBV6-1	TRBJ2-3	TRBD1	13	CASSGTGTDTQYF	TGTGCCAGCAGTGGGACAGGAACAGATACGCAGTATTTT
many	TRBV5-1	TRBJ1-3	.	15	CASSLGGTSGNTIYF	TGCGCCAGCAGCTTGGGGGGGACCTCTGGAAACACCATATATTTT
.	TRBV19	TRBJ2-2	TRBD2	15	CASSPQRDGTGELFF	TGTGCCAGTAGCCCACAGCGGGACGGTACCGGGGAGCTGTTTTTT
many	TRBV20-1	TRBJ2-1	TRBD2	15	CSARNAGEDYNEQFF	TGCAGTGCGAGAAACGCGGGAGAGGACTACAATGAGCAGTTCTTC
.	TRBV9	TRBJ2-2	TRBD2	13	CASTSGIAGELFF	TGTGCCAGCACTAGCGGGATCGCCGGGGAGCTGTTTTTT
many	TRBV12-3/TRBV12-4	TRBJ1-4	.	12	CASSLGTEKLFF	TGTGCCAGCTCCCTTGGGACTGAAAAACTGTTTTTT
many	TRBV6-5	TRBJ2-7	.	12	CASSYPGNEQYF	TGTGCCAGCAGTTACCCCGGGAACGAGCAGTACTTC
few	TRBV18	TRBJ2-1	.	13	CASSPPTADEQFF	TGTGCCAGCTCACCACCGACCGCCGATGAGCAGTTCTTC
many	TRBV5-1	TRBJ2-7	TRBD2	14	CASSEGLSPYEQYF	TGCGCCAGCAGCGAGGGACTATCTCCCTACGAGCAGTACTTC
.	TRBV29-1	TRBJ2-7	.	13	CSVAPSDPPEQYF	TGCAGCGTTGCTCCTAGCGACCCGCCCGAGCAGTACTTC
.	TRBV12-3/TRBV12-4	TRBJ2-1	.	13	CASSFSLADEQFF	TGTGCCAGCAGTTTTTCACTAGCCGATGAGCAGTTCTTC
many	TRBV5-1	TRBJ2-7	TRBD2	12	CASSWGGIEQYF	TGCGCCAGCAGCTGGGGAGGGATCGAGCAGTACTTC
many	TRBV5-1	TRBJ2-5	.	15	CASSSGVSNQETQYF	TGCGCCAGCAGCTCGGGGGTCAGTAACCAAGAGACCCAGTACTTC
many	TRBV20-1	TRBJ2-1	.	13	CSAHVRRANEQFF	TGCAGTGCTCATGTCCGGAGGGCCAATGAGCAGTTCTTC
many	TRBV7-9	TRBJ2-2	.	13	CASSEQGTGELFF	TGTGCCAGCAGCGAACAGGGTACCGGGGAGCTGTTTTTT
few	TRBV19	TRBJ2-6	.	19	CASSAPRGGAGSGANVLTF	TGTGCCAGTAGTGCCCCCCGAGGGGGTGCGGGCTCTGGGGCCAACGTCCTGACTTTC
many	TRBV12-3/TRBV12-4	TRBJ2-4	TRBD2	14	CASSFTSGMDIQYF	TGTGCCAGCAGTTTCACTAGCGGCATGGACATTCAGTACTTC
many	TRBV20-1	TRBJ1-2	.	13	CSAADSINYGYTF	TGCAGTGCTGCAGACAGCATTAACTATGGCTACACCTTC
.	TRBV20-1	TRBJ2-5	.	14	CTARDRYWAETQYF	TGCACTGCTAGAGATCGTTATTGGGCGGAGACCCAGTACTTC
few	TRBV5-1	TRBJ2-3	.	14	CASSPESLADTQYF	TGCGCCAGCAGCCCGGAATCCCTAGCTGATACGCAGTATTTT
many	TRBV20-1	TRBJ2-7	.	13	CSASPIDRIEQYF	TGCAGTGCTAGCCCCATTGACAGGATCGAGCAGTACTTC
.	TRBV28	TRBJ2-7	.	13	CASRAEGYYEQYF	TGTGCCAGCCGTGCGGAGGGGTACTACGAGCAGTACTTC
.	TRBV10-3	TRBJ1-5	.	13	CAISAGARQPQHF	TGTGCCATCAGTGCGGGGGCGAGACAGCCCCAGCATTTT
.	TRBV27	TRBJ2-3	.	16	CASSFLARGETDTQYF	TGTGCCAGCAGTTTCTTGGCTAGAGGGGAGACAGATACGCAGTATTTT
many	TRBV6-1	TRBJ1-5	.	15	CASRRLIHSNQPQHF	TGTGCCAGCAGGAGACTTATTCACAGCAATCAGCCCCAGCATTTT
many	TRBV10-3	TRBJ1-2	.	14	CAISEGGGRRGYTF	TGTGCCATCAGTGAAGGGGGGGGGCGACGAGGCTACACCTTC